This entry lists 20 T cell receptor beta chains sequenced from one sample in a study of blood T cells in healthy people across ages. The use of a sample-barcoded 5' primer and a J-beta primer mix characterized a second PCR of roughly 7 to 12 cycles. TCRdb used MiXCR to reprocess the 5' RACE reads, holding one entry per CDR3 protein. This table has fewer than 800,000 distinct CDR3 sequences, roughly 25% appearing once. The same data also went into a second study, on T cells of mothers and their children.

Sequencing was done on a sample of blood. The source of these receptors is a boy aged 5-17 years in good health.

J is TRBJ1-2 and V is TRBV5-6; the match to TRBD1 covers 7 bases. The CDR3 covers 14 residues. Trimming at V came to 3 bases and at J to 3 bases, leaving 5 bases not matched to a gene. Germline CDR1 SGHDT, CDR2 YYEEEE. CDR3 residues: CASSSFGTDYGYTF. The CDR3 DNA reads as TGTGCCAGCAGCTCTTTTGGGACAGACTATGGCTACACCTTC.

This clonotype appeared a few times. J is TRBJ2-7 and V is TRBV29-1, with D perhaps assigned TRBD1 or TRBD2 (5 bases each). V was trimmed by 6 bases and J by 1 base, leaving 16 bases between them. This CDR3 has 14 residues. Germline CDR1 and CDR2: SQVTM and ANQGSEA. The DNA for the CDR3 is TGCAGCGTCGCTCCGAGGGGCCCATCCTACGAGCAGTACTTC. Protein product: CSVAPRGPSYEQYF.

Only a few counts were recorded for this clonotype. CDR3 amino acids: CASERNGETQYF. CDR3 sequence (DNA): TGTGCCAGTGAGCGTAATGGGGAGACCCAGTACTTC. The genes are TRBV2 and TRBJ2-1; D gene ambiguous. The J call may be mistaken, given a closer DNA end match to TRBJ2-5. The CDR3 spans 12 residues. Germline-derived CDR1 and CDR2 are SNHLY and FYNNEI.

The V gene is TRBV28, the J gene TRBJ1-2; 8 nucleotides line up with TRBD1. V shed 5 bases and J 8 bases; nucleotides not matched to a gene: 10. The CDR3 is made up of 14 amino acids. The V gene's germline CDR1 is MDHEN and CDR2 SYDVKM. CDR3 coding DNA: TGTGCCAGCAGTATCCCCAGGGGGCTGTACGGCTACACCTTC. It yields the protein CASSIPRGLYGYTF.

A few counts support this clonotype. DNA of the CDR3: TGTGCCAGCAGCCCCCTGGCGGGGGGTACAACAGATACGCAGTATTTT. It codes for CASSPLAGGTTDTQYF. The J gene is TRBJ2-3, the V gene TRBV6-4; 8 bases fit TRBD2. The CDR3 runs 16 residues. From germline, CDR1 is MRHNA and CDR2 SNTAGT. The V and J ends lost 6 bases and 3 bases, in that order; junction bases with no gene match: 11.

The CDR3 nucleotides read TGTGCTAGTGGTCGCACAGGGGGCACTGAAGCTTTCTTT. It is translated as CASGRTGGTEAFF. The chain links TRBV12-5 to TRBJ1-1; 8 bases are shared with TRBD1. The CDR3 has 13 residues. Germline CDR1 LGHNT, CDR2 FRNRAP. The trim removed 5 bases at V and 4 bases at J, leaving 3 bases unmatched.

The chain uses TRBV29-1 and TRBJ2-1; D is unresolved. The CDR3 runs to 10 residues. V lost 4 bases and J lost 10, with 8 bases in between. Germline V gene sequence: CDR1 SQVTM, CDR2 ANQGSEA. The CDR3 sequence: CSVGDEEQFF. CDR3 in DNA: TGCAGCGTTGGGGATGAGGAGCAGTTCTTC.

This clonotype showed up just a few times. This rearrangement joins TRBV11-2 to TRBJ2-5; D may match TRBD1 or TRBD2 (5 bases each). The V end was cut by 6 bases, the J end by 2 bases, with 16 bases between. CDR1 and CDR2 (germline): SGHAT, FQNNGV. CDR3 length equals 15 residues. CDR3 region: CASRKAGKGQETQYF. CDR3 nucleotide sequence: TGTGCCAGCAGAAAGGCCGGGAAGGGGCAAGAGACCCAGTACTTC. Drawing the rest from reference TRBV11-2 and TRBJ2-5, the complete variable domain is EAGVAQSPRYKIIEKRQSVAFWCNPISGHATLYWYQQILGQGPKLLIQFQNNGVVDDSQLPKDRFSAERLKGVDSTLKIQPAKLEDSAVYLCASRKAGKGQETQYFGPGTRLLVL.

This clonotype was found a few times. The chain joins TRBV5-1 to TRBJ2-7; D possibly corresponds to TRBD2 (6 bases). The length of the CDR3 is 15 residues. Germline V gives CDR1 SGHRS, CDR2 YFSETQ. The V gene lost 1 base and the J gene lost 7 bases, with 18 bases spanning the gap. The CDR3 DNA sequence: TGCGCCAGCAGCTTGATGACAGCCGGAGGGAGAGAGCAGTACTTC. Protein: CASSLMTAGGREQYF.

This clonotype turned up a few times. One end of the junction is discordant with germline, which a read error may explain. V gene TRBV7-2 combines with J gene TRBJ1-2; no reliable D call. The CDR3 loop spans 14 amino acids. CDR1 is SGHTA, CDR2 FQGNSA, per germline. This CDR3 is CAGSLNLQNYGYTF. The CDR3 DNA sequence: TGTGCCGGCAGCTTAAACTTGCAAAACTATGGCTACACCTTC.

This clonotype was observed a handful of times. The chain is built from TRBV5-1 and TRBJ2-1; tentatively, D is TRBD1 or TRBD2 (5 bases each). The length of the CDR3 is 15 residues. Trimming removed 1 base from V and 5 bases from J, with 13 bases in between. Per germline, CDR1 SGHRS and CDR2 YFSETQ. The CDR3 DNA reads TGCGCCAGCAGCTTGTGGGACCCAGTTGACAATGAGCAGTTCTTC. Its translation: CASSLWDPVDNEQFF.

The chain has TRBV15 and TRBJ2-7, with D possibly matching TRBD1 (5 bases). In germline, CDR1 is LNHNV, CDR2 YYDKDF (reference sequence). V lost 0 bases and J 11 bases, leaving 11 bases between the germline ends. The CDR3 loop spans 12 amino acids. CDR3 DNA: TGTGCCACCAGCAGAGATAACAGGTTCAAGTACTTC. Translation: CATSRDNRFKYF.

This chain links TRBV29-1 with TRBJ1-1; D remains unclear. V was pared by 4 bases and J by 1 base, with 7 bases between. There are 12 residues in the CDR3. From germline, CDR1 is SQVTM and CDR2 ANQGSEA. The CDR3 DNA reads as TGCAGCGTTGTGTGGCAGAACACTGAAGCTTTCTTT. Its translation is CSVVWQNTEAFF.

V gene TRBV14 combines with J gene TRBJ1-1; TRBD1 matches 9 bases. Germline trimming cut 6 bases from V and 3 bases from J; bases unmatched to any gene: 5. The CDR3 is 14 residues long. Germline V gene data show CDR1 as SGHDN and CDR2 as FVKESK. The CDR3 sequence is CASRPGQGYTEAFF. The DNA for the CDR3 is TGTGCCAGCAGGCCTGGACAGGGGTACACTGAAGCTTTCTTT. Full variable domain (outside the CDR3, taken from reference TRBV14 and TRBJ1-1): EAGVTQFPSHSVIEKGQTVTLRCDPISGHDNLYWYRRVMGKEIKFLLHFVKESKQDESGMPNNRFLAERTGGTYSTLKVQPAELEDSGVYFCASRPGQGYTEAFFGQGTRLTVV.

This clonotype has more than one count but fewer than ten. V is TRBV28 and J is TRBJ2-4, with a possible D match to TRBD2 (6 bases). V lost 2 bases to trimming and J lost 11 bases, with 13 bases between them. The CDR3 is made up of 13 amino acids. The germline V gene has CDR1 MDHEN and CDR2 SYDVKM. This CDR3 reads CASSLPGVGLQYF. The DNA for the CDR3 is TGTGCCAGCAGTTTACCGGGGGTGGGCCTTCAGTACTTC. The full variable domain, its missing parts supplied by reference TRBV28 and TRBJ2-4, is DVKVTQSSRYLVKRTGEKVFLECVQDMDHENMFWYRQDPGLGLRLIYFSYDVKMKEKGDIPEGYSVSREKKERFSLILESASTNQTSMYLCASSLPGVGLQYFGAGTRLSVL.

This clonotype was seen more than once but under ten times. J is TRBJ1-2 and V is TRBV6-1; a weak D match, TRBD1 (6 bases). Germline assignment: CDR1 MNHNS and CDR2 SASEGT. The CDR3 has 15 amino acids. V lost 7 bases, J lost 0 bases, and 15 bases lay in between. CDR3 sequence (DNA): TGTGCCAGCACCGAGGGGACACGATCTAACTATGGCTACACCTTC. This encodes CASTEGTRSNYGYTF.

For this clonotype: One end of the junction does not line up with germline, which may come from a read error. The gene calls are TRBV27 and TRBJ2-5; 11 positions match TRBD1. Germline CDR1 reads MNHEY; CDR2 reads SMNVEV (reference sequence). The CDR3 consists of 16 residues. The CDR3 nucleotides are TGTGCCAACAGTTTAGTCGGGACAGGGGGATGGGAGACCCAGTACTTC. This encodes CANSLVGTGGWETQYF.

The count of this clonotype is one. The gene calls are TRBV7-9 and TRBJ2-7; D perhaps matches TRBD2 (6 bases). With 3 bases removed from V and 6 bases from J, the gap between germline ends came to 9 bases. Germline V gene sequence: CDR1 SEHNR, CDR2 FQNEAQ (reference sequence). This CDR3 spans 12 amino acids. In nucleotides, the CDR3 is TGTGCCAGCAGCTTCCCCGGGAGCGAGCAGTACGTC. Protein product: CASSFPGSEQYV.

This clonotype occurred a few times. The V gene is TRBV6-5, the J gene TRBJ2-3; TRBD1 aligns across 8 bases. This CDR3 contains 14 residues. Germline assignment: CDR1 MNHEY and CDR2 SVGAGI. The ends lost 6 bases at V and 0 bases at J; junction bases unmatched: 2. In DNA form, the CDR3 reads TGTGCCAGCAGCAGGGGGCTAAGCACAGATACGCAGTATTTT. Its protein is CASSRGLSTDTQYF.

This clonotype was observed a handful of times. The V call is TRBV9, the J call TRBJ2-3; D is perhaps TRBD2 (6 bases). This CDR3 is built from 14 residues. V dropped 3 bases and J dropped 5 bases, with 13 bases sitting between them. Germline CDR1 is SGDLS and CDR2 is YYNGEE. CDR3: CASSGVGGRDTQYF. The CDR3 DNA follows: TGTGCCAGCAGCGGGGTGGGGGGACGAGATACGCAGTATTTT. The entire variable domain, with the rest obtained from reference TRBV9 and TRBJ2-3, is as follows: DSGVTQTPKHLITATGQRVTLRCSPRSGDLSVYWYQQSLDQGLQFLIQYYNGEERAKGNILERFSAQQFPDLHSELNLSSLELGDSALYFCASSGVGGRDTQYFGPGTRLTVL.